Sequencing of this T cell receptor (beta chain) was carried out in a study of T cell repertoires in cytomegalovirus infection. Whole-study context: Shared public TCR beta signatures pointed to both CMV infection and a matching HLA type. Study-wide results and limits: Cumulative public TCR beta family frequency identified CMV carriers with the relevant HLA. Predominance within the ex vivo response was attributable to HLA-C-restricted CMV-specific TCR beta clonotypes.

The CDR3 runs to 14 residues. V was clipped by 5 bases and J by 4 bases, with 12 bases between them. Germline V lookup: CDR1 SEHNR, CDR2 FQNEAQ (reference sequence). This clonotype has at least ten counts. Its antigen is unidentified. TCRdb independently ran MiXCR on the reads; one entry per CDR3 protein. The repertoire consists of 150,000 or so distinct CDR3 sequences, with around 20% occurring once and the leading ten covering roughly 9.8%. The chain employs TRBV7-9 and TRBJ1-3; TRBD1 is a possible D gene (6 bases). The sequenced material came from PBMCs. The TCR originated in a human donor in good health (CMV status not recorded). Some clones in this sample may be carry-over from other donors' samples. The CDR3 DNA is TGTGCCAGCAGCGGGCGGACAGTAGGAAACACCATATATTTT. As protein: CASSGRTVGNTIYF.